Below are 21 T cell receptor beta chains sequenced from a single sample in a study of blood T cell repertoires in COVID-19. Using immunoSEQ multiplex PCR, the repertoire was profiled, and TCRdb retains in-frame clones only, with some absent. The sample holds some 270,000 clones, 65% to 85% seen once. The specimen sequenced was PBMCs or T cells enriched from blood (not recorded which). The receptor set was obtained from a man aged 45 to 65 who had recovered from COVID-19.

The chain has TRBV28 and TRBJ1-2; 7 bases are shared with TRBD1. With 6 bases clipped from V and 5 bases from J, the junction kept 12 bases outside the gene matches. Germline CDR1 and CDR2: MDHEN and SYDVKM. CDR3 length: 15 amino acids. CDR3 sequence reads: CASRPGAQGGYGYTF. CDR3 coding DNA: TGTGCCAGCAGACCAGGCGCCCAGGGGGGTTATGGCTACACCTTC.

CDR3 sequence: CATRLAEANEQFF. In DNA, the CDR3 is TGTGCCACCAGACTGGCAGAGGCCAATGAGCAGTTCTTC. The rearrangement uses TRBV7-2 and TRBJ2-1; D ambiguous. Germline V gene data show CDR1 as SGHTA and CDR2 as FQGNSA. CDR3 length: 13 amino acids. V shed 10 bases and J shed 6 bases, with 16 bases lying between them.

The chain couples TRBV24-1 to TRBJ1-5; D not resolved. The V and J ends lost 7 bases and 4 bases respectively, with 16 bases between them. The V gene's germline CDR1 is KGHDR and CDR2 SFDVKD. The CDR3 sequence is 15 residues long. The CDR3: CATRRRDKGNQPQHF. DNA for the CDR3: TGTGCCACCAGGCGGAGGGATAAGGGTAATCAGCCCCAGCATTTT.

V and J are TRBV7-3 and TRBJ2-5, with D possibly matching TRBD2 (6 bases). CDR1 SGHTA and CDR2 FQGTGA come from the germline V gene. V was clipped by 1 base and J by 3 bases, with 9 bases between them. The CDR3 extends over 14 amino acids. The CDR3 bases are TGTGCCAGCAGCTTAAACGGGGGTGAAGAGACCCAGTACTTC. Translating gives CASSLNGGEETQYF.

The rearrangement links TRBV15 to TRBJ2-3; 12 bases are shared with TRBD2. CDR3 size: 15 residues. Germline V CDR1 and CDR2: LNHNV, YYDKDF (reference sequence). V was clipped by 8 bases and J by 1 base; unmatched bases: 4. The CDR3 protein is CATLGLAGRTDTQYF. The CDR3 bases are TGTGCCACCCTGGGACTAGCGGGCCGCACAGATACGCAGTATTTT. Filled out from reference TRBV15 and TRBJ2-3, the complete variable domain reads DAMVIQNPRYQVTQFGKPVTLSCSQTLNHNVMYWYQQKSSQAPKLLFHYYDKDFNNEADTPDNFQSRRPNTSFCFLDIRSPGLGDTAMYLCATLGLAGRTDTQYFGPGTRLTVL.

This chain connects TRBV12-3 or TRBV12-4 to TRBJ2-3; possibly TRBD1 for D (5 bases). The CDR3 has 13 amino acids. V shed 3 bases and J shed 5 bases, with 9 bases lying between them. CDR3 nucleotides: TGTGCCAGCAGTTTTTGGGGCCAAGATACGCAGTATTTT. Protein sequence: CASSFWGQDTQYF.

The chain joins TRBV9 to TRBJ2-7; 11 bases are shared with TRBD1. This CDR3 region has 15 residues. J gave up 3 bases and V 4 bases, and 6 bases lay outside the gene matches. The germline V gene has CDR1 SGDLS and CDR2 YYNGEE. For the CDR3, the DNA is TGTGCCAGCAGCCCACGGACAGGGGGCAACTACGAGCAGTACTTC. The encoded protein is CASSPRTGGNYEQYF.

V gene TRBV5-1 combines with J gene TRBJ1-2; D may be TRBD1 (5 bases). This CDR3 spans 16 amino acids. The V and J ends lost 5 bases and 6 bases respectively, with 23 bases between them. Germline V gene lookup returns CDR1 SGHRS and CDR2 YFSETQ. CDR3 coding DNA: TGCGCCAGCAGTTGGGGGGACTATGAGCAGAGTAATGGCTACACCTTC. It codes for CASSWGDYEQSNGYTF.

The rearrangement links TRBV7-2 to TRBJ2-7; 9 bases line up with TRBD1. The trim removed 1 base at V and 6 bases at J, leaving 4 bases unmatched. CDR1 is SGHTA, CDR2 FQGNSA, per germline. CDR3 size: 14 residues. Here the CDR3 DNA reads TGTGCCAGCAGCTTAGGGGGACAGGGAACCGAGCAGTACTTC. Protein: CASSLGGQGTEQYF.

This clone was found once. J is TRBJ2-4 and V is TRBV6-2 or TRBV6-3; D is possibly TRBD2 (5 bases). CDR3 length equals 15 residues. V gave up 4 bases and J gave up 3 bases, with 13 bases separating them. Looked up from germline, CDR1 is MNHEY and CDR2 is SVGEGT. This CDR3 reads CASSSRTGFKNIQYF. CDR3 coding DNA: TGTGCCAGCAGTTCCCGGACTGGGTTCAAAAACATTCAGTACTTC.

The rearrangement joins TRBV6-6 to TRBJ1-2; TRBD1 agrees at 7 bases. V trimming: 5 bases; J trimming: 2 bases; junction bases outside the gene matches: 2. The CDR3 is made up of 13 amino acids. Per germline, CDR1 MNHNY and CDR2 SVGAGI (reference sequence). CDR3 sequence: CASSRQGNYGYTF. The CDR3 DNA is TGTGCCAGCAGTCGACAGGGCAACTATGGCTACACCTTC.

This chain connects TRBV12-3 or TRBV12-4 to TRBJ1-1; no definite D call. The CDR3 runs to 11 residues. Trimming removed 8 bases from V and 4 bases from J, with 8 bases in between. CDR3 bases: TGTGCCAGCCTAATGATCACTGAAGCTTTCTTT. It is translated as CASLMITEAFF.

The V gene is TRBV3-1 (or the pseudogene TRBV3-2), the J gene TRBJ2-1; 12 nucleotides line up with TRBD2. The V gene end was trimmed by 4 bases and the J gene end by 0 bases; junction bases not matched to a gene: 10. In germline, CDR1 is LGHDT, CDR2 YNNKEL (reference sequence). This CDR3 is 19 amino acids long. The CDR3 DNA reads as TGTGCCAGCAGCCGTAGACCGACTAGCGGGGGTAGCTCCTACAATGAGCAGTTCTTC. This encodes CASSRRPTSGGSSYNEQFF.

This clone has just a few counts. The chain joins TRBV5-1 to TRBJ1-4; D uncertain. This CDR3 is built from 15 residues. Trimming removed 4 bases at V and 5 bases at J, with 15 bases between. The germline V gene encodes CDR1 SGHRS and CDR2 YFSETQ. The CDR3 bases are TGCGCCAGCAGCCCCGCATGGGGAGTCAATGAAAAACTGTTTTTT. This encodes CASSPAWGVNEKLFF.

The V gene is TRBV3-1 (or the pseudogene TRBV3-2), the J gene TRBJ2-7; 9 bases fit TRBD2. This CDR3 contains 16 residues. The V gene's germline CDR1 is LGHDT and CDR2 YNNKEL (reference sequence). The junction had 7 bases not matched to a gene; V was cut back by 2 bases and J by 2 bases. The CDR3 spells CASSQTPGLATYEQYF. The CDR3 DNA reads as TGTGCCAGCAGCCAAACCCCGGGACTAGCTACCTACGAGCAGTACTTC.

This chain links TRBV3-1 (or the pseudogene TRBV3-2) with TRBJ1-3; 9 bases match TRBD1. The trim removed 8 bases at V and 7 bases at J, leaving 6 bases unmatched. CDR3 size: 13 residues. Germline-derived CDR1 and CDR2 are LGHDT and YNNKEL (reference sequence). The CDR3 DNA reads TGTGCCAGCTCCGGGACAGGGTTTAACACCATATATTTT. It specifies CASSGTGFNTIYF.

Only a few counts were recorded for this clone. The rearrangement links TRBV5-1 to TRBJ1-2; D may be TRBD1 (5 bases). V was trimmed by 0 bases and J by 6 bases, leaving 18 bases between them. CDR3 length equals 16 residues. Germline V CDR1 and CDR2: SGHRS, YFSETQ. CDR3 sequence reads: CASSLDVPGGTHGYTF. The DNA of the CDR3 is TGCGCCAGCAGCTTGGACGTTCCCGGGGGTACCCATGGCTACACCTTC.

CDR3 DNA sequence: TGTGCCAGCAGCCCCCAGTTCAGTGTGAACACTGAAGCTTTCTTT. Translation: CASSPQFSVNTEAFF. V and J are TRBV6-5 and TRBJ1-1; D gene unclear. Per the germline V gene, CDR1 is MNHEY and CDR2 is SVGAGI. The CDR3 length is 15 residues. V shed 6 bases and J shed 0 bases, with 14 bases lying between them.

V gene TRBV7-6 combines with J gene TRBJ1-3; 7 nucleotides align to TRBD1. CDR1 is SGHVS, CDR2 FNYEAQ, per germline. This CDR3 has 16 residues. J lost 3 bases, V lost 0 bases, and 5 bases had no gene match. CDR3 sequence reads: CASSLATTGVGNTIYF. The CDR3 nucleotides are TGTGCCAGCAGCTTAGCGACTACAGGGGTTGGAAACACCATATATTTT.

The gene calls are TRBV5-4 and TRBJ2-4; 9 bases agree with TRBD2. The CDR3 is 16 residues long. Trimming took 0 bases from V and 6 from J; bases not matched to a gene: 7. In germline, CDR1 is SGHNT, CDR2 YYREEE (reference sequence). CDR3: CASSLAPSGMVNIQYF. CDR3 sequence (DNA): TGTGCCAGCAGCTTGGCCCCTAGCGGGATGGTAAACATTCAGTACTTC.

In DNA, the CDR3 is TGCGCCAGCAGCTTGGCCGGAACAGGGATTATCGGGAACTACGAGCAGTACTTC. Residues: CASSLAGTGIIGNYEQYF. The chain uses TRBV5-1 and TRBJ2-7, with D possibly being TRBD1 (6 bases). The length of the CDR3 is 18 residues. The germline gives CDR1 SGHRS, CDR2 YFSETQ. The V and J ends lost 0 bases and 3 bases respectively, with 22 bases between them.